This T cell receptor beta chain was retrieved from a study of T cell clonotyping in hematopoietic cell transplantation. As to time point: recipient sample about 28 days before transplant, after cytoreduction. Clones were read by immunoSEQ multiplex PCR, and TCRdb kept only the in-frame ones, dropping some. The sample includes roughly 28,000 clones, roughly 91% seen only once; the top ten take approximately 2%. The source of this sequence is a man aged 50-60 years with acute myeloid leukemia. Some clones in this sample may be carry-over from other donors' samples. The sequencing used peripheral blood mononuclear cells, collected before stem cell transplant.

The DNA for the CDR3 is TGTGCCAGCAGTGACTCAGTAACTAGCGGGAGGGAGCAGTTCTTC. This gives the protein CASSDSVTSGREQFF. The chain recombines TRBV6-4 with TRBJ2-1; 12 bases fit TRBD2. V lost 0 bases and J lost 10; bases outside the gene matches: 4. There are 15 residues in the CDR3. The germline CDR1 and CDR2 sequences are MRHNA and SNTAGT.